This T cell receptor beta chain was sequenced for a study of cytomegalovirus exposure and HLA in healthy donors. Trimming cost V 5 bases and J 4 bases; bases outside gene matches: 8. The CDR3 runs 15 residues. The germline CDR1 and CDR2 sequences are SEHNR and FQNEAQ (reference sequence). The study ran its PCR with 60 Vbeta and 13 Jbeta primers. Sequenced by immunoSEQ multiplex PCR; TCRdb stores in-frame clones only, minus some. Of around 130,000 clones listed, 80% are singletons. Sequencing input: PBMCs. The rearrangement uses TRBV7-9 and TRBJ1-3, with 7 bases lining up with TRBD1. This receptor was identified in a man in his forties in good health and CMV-seronegative. The CDR3 protein is CASSREGAGGNTIYF. DNA for the CDR3: TGTGCCAGCAGCCGCGAGGGGGCAGGAGGAAACACCATATATTTT.